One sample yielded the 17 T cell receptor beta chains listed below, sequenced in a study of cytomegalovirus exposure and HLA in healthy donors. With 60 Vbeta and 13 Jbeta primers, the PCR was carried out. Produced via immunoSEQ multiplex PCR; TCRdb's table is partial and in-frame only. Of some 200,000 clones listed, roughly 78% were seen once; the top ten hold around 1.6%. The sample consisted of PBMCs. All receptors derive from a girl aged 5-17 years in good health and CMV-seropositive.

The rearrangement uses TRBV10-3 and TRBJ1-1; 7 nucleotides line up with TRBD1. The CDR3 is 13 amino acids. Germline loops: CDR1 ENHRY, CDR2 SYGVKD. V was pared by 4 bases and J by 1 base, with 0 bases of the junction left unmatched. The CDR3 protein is CAISGQGNTEAFF. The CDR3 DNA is TGTGCCATCAGTGGACAGGGGAACACTGAAGCTTTCTTT.

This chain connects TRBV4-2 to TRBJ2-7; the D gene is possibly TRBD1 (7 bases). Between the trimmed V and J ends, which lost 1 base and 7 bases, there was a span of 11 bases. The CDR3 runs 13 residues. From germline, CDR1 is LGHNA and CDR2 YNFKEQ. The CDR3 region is CASSQGAGGEQYF. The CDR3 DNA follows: TGTGCCAGCAGCCAAGGCGCAGGGGGGGAGCAGTACTTC.

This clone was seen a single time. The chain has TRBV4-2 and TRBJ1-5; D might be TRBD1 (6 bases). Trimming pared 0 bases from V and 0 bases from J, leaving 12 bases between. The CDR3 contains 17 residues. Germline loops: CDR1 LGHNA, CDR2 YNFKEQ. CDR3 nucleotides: TGTGCCAGCAGCCAAGAACAGGGCGAGTATAGCAATCAGCCCCAGCATTTT. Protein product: CASSQEQGEYSNQPQHF.

The CDR3: CASIAPGGEQYF. DNA for the CDR3: TGCGCCAGCATTGCCCCCGGGGGCGAGCAGTACTTC. The V call is TRBV5-1, the J call TRBJ2-7, with a weak D call TRBD2 (6 bases). Germline V gene lookup returns CDR1 SGHRS and CDR2 YFSETQ. CDR3 length: 12 residues. V lost 6 bases to trimming and J lost 6 bases, with 13 bases between them.

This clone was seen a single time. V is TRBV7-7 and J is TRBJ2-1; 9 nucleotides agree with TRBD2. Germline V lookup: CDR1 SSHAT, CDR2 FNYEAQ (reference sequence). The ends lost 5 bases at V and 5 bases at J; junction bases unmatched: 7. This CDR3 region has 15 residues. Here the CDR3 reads CASSPGLAPNNEQFF. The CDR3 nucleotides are TGTGCCAGCAGCCCGGGACTAGCACCCAACAATGAGCAGTTCTTC.

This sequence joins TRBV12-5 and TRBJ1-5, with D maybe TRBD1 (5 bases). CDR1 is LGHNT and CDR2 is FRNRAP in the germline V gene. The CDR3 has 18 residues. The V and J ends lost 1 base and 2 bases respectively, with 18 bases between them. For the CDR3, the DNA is TGTGCTAGTGGTTTGGATCCGGGGACTCTAGTGGGCAATCAGCCCCAGCATTTT. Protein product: CASGLDPGTLVGNQPQHF.

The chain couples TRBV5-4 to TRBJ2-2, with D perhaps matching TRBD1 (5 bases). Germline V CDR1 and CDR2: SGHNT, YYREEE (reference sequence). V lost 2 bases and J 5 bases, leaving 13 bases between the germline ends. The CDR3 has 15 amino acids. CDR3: CASSLAGMETGELFF. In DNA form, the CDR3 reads TGTGCCAGCAGCTTAGCAGGGATGGAAACCGGGGAGCTGTTTTTT.

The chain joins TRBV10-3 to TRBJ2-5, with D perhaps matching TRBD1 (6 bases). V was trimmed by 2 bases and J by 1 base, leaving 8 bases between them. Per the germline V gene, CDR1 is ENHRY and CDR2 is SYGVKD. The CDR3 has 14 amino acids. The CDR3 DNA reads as TGTGCCATCAGTGAGACAGGGCCCCAAGAGACCCAGTACTTC. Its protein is CAISETGPQETQYF.

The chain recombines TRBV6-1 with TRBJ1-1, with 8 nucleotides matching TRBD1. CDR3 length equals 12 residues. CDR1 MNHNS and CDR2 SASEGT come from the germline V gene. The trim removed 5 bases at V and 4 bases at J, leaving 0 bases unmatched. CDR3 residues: CASSTGGTEAFF. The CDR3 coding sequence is TGTGCCAGCAGTACAGGGGGCACTGAAGCTTTCTTT.

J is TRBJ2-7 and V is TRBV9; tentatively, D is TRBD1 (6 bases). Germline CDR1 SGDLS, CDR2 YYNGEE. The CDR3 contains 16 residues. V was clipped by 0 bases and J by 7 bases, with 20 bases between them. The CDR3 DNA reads TGTGCCAGCAGCGTAGCTGCGGACAGTCATCAAACTGAGCAGTACTTC. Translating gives CASSVAADSHQTEQYF.

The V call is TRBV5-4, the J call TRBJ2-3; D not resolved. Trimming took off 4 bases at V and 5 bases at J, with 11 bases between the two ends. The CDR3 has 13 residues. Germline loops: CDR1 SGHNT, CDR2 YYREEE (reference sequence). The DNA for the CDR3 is TGTGCCAGCAGCGCGGAGTACGTAGATACGCAGTATTTT. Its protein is CASSAEYVDTQYF. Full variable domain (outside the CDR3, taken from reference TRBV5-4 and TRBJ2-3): ETGVTQSPTHLIKTRGQQVTLRCSSQSGHNTVSWYQQALGQGPQFIFQYYREEENGRGNFPPRFSGLQFPNYSSELNVNALELDDSALYLCASSAEYVDTQYFGPGTRLTVL.

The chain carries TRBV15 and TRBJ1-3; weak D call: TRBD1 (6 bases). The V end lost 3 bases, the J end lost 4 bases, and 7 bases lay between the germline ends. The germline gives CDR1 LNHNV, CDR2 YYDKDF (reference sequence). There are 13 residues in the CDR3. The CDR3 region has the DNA TGTGCCACCAGCAGGGACAGAGGAAACACCATATATTTT. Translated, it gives CATSRDRGNTIYF.

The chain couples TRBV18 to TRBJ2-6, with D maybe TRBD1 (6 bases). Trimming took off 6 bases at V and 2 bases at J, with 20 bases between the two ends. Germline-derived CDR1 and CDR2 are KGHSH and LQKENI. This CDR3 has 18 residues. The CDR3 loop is CASSSRTDPLAGANVLTF. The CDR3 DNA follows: TGTGCCAGCTCTTCTCGGACAGACCCTCTAGCTGGGGCCAACGTCCTGACTTTC.

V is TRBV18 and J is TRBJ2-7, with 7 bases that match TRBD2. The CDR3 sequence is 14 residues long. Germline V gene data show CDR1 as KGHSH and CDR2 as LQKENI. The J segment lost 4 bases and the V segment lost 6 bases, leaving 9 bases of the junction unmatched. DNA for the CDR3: TGTGCCAGCTCTGCGGGGGTCACTACTTACGAGCAGTACTTC. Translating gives CASSAGVTTYEQYF.

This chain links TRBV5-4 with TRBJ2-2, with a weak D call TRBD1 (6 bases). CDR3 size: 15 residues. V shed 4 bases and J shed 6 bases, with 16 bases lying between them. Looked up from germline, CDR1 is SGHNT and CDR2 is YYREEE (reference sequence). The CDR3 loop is CASSQTLDRPGELFF. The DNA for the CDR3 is TGTGCCAGCAGCCAAACACTAGACAGGCCCGGGGAGCTGTTTTTT.

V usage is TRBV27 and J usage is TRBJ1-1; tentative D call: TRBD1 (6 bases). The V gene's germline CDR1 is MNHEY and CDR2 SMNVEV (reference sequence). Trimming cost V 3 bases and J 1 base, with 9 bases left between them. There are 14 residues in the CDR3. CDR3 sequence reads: CASSFNRANTEAFF. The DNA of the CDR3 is TGTGCCAGCAGTTTTAACAGGGCGAACACTGAAGCTTTCTTT.

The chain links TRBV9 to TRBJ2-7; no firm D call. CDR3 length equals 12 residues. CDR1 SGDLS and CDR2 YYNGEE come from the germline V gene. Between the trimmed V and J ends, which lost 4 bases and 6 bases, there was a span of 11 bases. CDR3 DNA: TGTGCCAGCAGCCTCCCTCGGAGCGAGCAGTACTTC. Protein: CASSLPRSEQYF. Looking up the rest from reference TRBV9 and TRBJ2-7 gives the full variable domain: DSGVTQTPKHLITATGQRVTLRCSPRSGDLSVYWYQQSLDQGLQFLIQYYNGEERAKGNILERFSAQQFPDLHSELNLSSLELGDSALYFCASSLPRSEQYFGPGTRLTVT.